This T cell receptor (beta chain) was documented in a study of spatial heterogeneity in lung cancer. At the level of the study: TCR and UMI combinations that were unique each appeared, on average, more than ten times in raw reads.

Time point described: sample taken at primary tumor resection. The donors comprised 60 to 85 untreated early-stage non-small cell lung cancer patients. The authors sequenced whole RNA from tumor, nontumor lung or frozen PBMC without sorting. Each TCR cDNA molecule carried a unique molecular identifier. TCRdb redid the calling of the 5' RACE reads with MiXCR, one entry per CDR3 protein. The sample lists a few thousand distinct CDR3 sequences; 9.8% were seen once. The origin of this receptor is a male donor with early-stage non-small cell lung cancer. The sample consisted of normal lung tissue next to the tumor, taken at surgery.

The CDR3 bases are TGTGCCGGGTCGAAACAGGGGCAAGAGACCCAGTACTTC. This translates into CAGSKQGQETQYF. The gene calls are TRBV5-6 and TRBJ2-5; 7 bases match TRBD1. The CDR3 totals 13 residues. Germline CDR1 is SGHDT and CDR2 is YYEEEE. Trimming removed 10 bases from V and 2 bases from J; junction bases left unmatched: 8.